These 6 T cell receptor beta chains share one sample of origin, sequenced in a study of blood T cell repertoires in COVID-19. Here immunoSEQ multiplex PCR was the method, and the copy in TCRdb shows in-frame clones only, minus some. The sample consists of around 43,000 clones, over 80% of them appearing once. Sequencing input: peripheral blood. The receptor set was obtained from a woman between 70 and 85 years old with acute or convalescent COVID-19.

The chain combines TRBV7-9 with TRBJ2-7; D is possibly TRBD2 (5 bases). CDR1 is SEHNR, CDR2 FQNEAQ, per germline (reference sequence). The ends were cut back, 3 bases at V and 5 bases at J, with 11 bases in the middle. This CDR3 is 13 amino acids long. This CDR3 is CASSLDWRDEQYV. CDR3 bases: TGTGCCAGCAGCTTGGACTGGCGGGACGAGCAGTACGTC.

This clone was recorded once. V is TRBV7-2 and J is TRBJ2-3; D possibly corresponds to TRBD1 (5 bases). Trimming pared 1 base from V and 1 base from J, leaving 9 bases between. This CDR3 has 15 amino acids. CDR1 and CDR2 (germline): SGHTA, FQGNSA. The CDR3 is CASSLVGARTDTQYF. The CDR3 nucleotides are TGTGCCAGCAGCTTAGTTGGGGCTCGCACAGATACGCAGTATTTT.

The genes are TRBV4-3 and TRBJ2-3; TRBD2 might be the D (6 bases). This CDR3 comprises 15 residues. V lost 0 bases and J 6 bases, leaving 13 bases between the germline ends. CDR1 LGHNA and CDR2 YSLEER come from the germline V gene. CDR3 loop: CASSQDGLRQDTQYF. In nucleotides, the CDR3 is TGCGCCAGCAGCCAAGACGGACTACGTCAGGATACGCAGTATTTT.

The chain couples TRBV9 to TRBJ2-3; tentatively, D is TRBD1 (6 bases). V was cut by 0 bases and J by 0 bases, with 11 bases left in between. This CDR3 contains 16 residues. Germline V gene sequence: CDR1 SGDLS, CDR2 YYNGEE. The chain's CDR3 is CASSVGPGVSTDTQYF. The CDR3, as DNA: TGTGCCAGCAGCGTAGGCCCAGGGGTTAGCACAGATACGCAGTATTTT.

The chain uses TRBV6-6 and TRBJ1-5; 7 bases are a match to TRBD1. Germline lookup yields CDR1 MNHNY and CDR2 SVGAGI (reference sequence). V shed 0 bases and J 4 bases; nucleotides not matched to a gene: 6. This CDR3 comprises 16 residues. The CDR3 DNA is TGTGCCAGCAGTTACTCCGACAGGGTAGGGAATCAGCCCCAGCATTTT. Its protein is CASSYSDRVGNQPQHF.

The J gene is TRBJ2-3, the V gene TRBV7-2, with a possible D match to TRBD2 (6 bases). Trimming took off 1 base at V and 7 bases at J, with 15 bases between the two ends. The CDR3 has 15 amino acids. Germline CDR1 is SGHTA and CDR2 is FQGNSA. CDR3: CASSLVGRGRNTQYF. Here the CDR3 DNA reads TGTGCCAGCAGCTTAGTCGGTCGGGGGAGGAATACGCAGTATTTT.